This T cell receptor beta chain was sequenced for a study of blood T cell repertoires in COVID-19. Study-wide context: T cells, B-cell-depleted T cells, or PBMCs supplied cDNA or gDNA.

Germline CDR1 and CDR2: SGHTA and FQGNSA. V lost 1 base to trimming and J lost 4 bases; unmatched junction nucleotides: 4. This CDR3 is 17 amino acids long. Membership in each cohort depended on participant-reported clinical history. As originally analysed: By means of reference gene primer amplification, nucleated cell counts were estimated. TCRdb's copy holds only in-frame clones and misses some; the assay was immunoSEQ multiplex PCR. V and J calls and clone size are given by that table; D and trimming were obtained from the DNA. This table holds some 250,000 clones, about nine tenths found once. The rearrangement uses TRBV7-2 and TRBJ2-1; TRBD2 aligns across 13 bases. This clonotype was sampled from a human donor in a cohort exposed to, infected with or recovered from COVID-19 (not recorded which). The donor label of this sample is uncertain. The sample was PBMCs or T cells enriched from blood (not recorded which). The CDR3 sequence is CASSLGTSGGAYNEQFF. CDR3 DNA sequence: TGTGCCAGCAGCTTAGGTACTAGCGGGGGGGCATACAATGAGCAGTTCTTC.